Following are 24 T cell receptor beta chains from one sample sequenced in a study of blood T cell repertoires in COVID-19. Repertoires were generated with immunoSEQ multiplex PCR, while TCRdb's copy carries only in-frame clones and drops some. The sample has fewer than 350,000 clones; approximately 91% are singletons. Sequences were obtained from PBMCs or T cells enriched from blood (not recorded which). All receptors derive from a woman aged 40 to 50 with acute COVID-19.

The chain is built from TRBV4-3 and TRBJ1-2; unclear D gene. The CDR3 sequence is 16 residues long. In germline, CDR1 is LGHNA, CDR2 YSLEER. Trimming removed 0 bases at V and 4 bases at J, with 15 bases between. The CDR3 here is CASSQDLVTGSYGYTF. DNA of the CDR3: TGCGCCAGCAGCCAAGATTTAGTAACGGGGAGCTATGGCTACACCTTC.

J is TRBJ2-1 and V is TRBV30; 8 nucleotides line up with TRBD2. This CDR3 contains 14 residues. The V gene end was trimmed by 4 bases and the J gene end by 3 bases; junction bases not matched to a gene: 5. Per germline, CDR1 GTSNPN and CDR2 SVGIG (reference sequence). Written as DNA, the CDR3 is TGTGCCTGGACTCTCGGGGGGGGCTACAATGAGCAGTTCTTC. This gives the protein CAWTLGGGYNEQFF.

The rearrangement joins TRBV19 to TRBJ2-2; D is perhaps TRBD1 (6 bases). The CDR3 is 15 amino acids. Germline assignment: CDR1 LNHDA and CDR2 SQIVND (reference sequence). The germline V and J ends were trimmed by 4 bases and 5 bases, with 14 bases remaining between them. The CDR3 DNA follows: TGTGCCAGTAGTAGCTCCAGGGGTTGGACCGGGGAGCTGTTTTTT. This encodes CASSSSRGWTGELFF.

CDR3: CATSDPLAGARNEQFF. Written as DNA, the CDR3 is TGTGCCACCAGTGATCCACTAGCGGGAGCTCGAAATGAGCAGTTCTTC. V usage is TRBV24-1 and J usage is TRBJ2-1, with 11 nucleotides matching TRBD2. Losses at the gene ends were 3 bases for V and 7 bases for J; bases not matched to a gene: 7. This CDR3 comprises 16 residues. Germline CDR1 is KGHDR and CDR2 is SFDVKD.

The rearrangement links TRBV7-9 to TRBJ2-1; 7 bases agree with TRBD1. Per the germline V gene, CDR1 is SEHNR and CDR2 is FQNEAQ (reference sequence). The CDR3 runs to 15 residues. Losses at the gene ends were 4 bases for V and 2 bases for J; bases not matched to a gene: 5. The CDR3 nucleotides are TGTGCCAGCAGCTCAAGACAGGGAGCCTACAATGAGCAGTTCTTC. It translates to CASSSRQGAYNEQFF.

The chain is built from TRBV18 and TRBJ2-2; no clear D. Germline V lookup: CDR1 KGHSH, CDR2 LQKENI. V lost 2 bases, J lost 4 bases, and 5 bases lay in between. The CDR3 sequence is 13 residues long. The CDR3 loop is CASSPLATGELFF. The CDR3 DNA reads TGTGCCAGCTCACCATTGGCCACCGGGGAGCTGTTTTTT.

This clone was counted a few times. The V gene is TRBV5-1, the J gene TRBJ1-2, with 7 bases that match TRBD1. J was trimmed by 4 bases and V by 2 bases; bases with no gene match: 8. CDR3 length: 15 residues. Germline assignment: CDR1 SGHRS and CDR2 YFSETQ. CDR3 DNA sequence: TGCGCCAGCAGCTTAATGATTACAGGGGCCTATGGCTACACCTTC. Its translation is CASSLMITGAYGYTF.

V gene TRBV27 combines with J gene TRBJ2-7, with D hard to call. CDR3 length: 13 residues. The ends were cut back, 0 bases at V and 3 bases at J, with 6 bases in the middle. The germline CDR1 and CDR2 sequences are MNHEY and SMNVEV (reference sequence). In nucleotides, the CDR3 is TGTGCCAGCAGTTTATCTTCCCTCTACGAGCAGTACTTC. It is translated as CASSLSSLYEQYF.

This CDR3 is CAWSSNRAGRGYTF. The CDR3 bases are TGTGCCTGGAGTTCGAACAGGGCCGGGCGCGGCTACACCTTC. The genes are TRBV30 and TRBJ1-2, with D perhaps matching TRBD1 (6 bases). Between the trimmed V and J ends, which lost 2 bases and 8 bases, there was a span of 18 bases. The germline V gene encodes CDR1 GTSNPN and CDR2 SVGIG (reference sequence). This CDR3 is built from 14 residues.

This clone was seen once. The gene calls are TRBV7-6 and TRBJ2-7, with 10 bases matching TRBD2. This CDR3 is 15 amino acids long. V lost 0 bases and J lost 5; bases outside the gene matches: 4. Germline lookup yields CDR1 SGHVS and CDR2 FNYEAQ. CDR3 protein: CASSLASGGSNEQYF. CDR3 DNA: TGTGCCAGCAGCTTAGCTAGCGGGGGGTCTAACGAGCAGTACTTC.

The CDR3 nucleotides read TGTGCCAGCAGCCCGGACTACTACGAGCAGTACTTC. It is translated as CASSPDYYEQYF. The rearrangement uses TRBV11-3 and TRBJ2-7, with a weak D call TRBD2 (6 bases). Germline V CDR1 and CDR2: SGHNT, YENEEA. Trimming took 5 bases from V and 3 from J, leaving 8 bases between them. The CDR3 sequence is 12 residues long.

The CDR3 bases are TGCGCCAGCAGCTTGGCCCTGGGACTAGAGCGGGAGACCCAGTACTTC. Amino acid sequence: CASSLALGLERETQYF. The gene calls are TRBV5-1 and TRBJ2-5, with 8 bases lining up with TRBD2. The V gene's germline CDR1 is SGHRS and CDR2 YFSETQ. Trimming cost V 0 bases and J 5 bases; bases outside gene matches: 9. This CDR3 contains 16 residues.

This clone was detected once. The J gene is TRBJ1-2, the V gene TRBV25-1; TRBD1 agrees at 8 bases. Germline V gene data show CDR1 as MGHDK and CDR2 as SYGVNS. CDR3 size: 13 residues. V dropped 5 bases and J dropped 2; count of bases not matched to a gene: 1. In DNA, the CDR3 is TGTGCCAGCAGTCGGGACAGGAACTATGGCTACACCTTC. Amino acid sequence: CASSRDRNYGYTF.

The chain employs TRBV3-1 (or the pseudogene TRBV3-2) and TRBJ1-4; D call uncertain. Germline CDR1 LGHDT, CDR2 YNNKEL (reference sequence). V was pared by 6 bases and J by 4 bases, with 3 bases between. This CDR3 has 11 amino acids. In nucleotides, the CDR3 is TGTGCCAGCAGTCTTAATGAAAAACTGTTTTTT. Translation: CASSLNEKLFF.

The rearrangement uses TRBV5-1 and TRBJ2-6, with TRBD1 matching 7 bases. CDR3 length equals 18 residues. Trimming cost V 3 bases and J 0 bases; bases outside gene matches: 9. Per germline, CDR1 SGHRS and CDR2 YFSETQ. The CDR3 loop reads CASSSTTGLSSGANVLTF. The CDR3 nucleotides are TGCGCCAGCAGCTCCACGACAGGGTTGAGCTCTGGGGCCAACGTCCTGACTTTC. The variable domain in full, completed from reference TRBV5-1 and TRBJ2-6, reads KAGVTQTPRYLIKTRGQQVTLSCSPISGHRSVSWYQQTPGQGLQFLFEYFSETQRNKGNFPGRFSGRQFSNSRSEMNVSTLELGDSALYLCASSSTTGLSSGANVLTFGAGSRLTVL.

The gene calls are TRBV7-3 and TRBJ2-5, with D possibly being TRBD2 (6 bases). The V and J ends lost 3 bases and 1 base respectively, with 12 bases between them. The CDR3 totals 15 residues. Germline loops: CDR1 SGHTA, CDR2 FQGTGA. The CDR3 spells CASSLGGSPQETQYF. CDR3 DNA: TGTGCCAGCAGCTTGGGGGGAAGTCCCCAAGAGACCCAGTACTTC.

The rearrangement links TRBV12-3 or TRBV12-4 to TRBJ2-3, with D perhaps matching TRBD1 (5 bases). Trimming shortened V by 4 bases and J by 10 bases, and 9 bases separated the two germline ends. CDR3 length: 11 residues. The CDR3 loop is CASSSLGAQYF. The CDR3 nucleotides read TGTGCCAGCAGTTCCCTAGGGGCGCAGTATTTT.

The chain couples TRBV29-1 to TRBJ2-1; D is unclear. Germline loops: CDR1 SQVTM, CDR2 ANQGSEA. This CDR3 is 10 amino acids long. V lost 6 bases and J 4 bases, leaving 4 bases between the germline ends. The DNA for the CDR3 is TGCAGCGTCCAATACAATGAGCAGTTCTTC. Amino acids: CSVQYNEQFF.

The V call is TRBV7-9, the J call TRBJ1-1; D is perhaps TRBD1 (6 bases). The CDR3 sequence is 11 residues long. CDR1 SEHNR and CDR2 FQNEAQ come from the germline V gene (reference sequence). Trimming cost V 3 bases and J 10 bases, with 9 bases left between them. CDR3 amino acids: CASSFIGGAFF. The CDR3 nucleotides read TGTGCCAGCAGCTTCATAGGGGGAGCTTTCTTT.

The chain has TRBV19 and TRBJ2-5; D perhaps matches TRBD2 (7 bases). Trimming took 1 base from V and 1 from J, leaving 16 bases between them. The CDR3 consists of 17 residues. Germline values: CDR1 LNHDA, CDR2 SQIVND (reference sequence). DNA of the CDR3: TGTGCCAGTAGTATAGGTAGGGGGGGGACAAGCCAAGAGACCCAGTACTTC. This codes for CASSIGRGGTSQETQYF.

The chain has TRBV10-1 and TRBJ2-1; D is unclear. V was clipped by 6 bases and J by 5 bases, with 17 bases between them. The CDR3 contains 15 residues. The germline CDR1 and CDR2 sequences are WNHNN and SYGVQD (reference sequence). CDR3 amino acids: CASSEPEIGDNEQFF. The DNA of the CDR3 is TGCGCCAGCAGCGAGCCAGAGATCGGAGACAATGAGCAGTTCTTC.

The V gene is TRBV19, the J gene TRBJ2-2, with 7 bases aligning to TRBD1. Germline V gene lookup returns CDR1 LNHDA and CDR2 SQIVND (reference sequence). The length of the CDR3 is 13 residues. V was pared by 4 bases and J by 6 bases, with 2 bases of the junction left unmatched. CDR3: CASSNDRAGELFF. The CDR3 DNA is TGTGCCAGTAGTAATGACAGGGCCGGGGAGCTGTTTTTT.

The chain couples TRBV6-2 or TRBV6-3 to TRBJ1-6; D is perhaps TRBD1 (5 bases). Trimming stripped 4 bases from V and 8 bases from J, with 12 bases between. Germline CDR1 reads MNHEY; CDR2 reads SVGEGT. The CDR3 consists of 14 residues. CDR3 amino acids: CASSLLEQDSPLHF. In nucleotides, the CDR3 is TGTGCCAGCAGTTTACTCGAACAGGATTCACCCCTCCACTTT.

CDR3 sequence reads: CASSPAGGSYEQFF. In DNA, the CDR3 is TGTGCCAGCAGCCCAGCGGGAGGGTCCTATGAGCAGTTCTTC. V gene TRBV3-1 (or the pseudogene TRBV3-2) combines with J gene TRBJ2-1; 10 bases align to TRBD2. This CDR3 is built from 14 residues. The germline gives CDR1 LGHDT, CDR2 YNNKEL (reference sequence). The trim removed 4 bases at V and 8 bases at J, leaving 5 bases unmatched.